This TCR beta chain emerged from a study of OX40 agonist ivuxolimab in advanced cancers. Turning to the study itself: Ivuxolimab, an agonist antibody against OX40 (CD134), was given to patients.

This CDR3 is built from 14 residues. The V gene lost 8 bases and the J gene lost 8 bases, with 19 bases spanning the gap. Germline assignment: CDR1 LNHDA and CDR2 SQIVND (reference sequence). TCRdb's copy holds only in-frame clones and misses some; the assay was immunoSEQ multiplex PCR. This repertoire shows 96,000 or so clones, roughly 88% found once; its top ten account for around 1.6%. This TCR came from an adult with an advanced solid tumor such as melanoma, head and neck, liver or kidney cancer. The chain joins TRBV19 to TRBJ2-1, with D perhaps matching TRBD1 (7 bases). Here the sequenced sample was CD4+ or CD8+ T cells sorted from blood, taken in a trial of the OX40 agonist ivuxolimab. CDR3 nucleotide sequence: TGTGCCAGTCGAACCCAGGGGGTAGCGGATGAGCAGTTCTTC. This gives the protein CASRTQGVADEQFF.